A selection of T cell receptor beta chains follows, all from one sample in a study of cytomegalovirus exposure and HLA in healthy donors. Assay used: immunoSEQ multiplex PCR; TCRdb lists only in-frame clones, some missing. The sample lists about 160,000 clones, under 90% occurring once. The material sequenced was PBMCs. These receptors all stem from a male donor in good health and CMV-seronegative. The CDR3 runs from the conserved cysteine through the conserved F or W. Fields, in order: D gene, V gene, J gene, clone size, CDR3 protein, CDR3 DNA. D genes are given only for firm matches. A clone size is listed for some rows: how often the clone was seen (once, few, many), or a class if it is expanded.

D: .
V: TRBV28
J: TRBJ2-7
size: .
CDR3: CASGGPDKYEQYF
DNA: TGTGCCAGCGGTGGGCCGGACAAGTACGAGCAGTACTTC

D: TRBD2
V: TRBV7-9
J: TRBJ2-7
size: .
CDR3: CASSPSSGGGGQYF
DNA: TGTGCCAGCAGCCCATCCTCGGGCGGGGGGGGGCAGTACTTC

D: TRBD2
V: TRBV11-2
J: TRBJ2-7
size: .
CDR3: CASSLGASGSYEQYF
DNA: TGTGCCAGCAGCTTAGGGGCTAGCGGCTCCTACGAGCAGTACTTC

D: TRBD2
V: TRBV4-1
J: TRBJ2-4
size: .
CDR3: CASSQGRLTSGSPSTKNIQYF
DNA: TGCGCCAGCAGCCAAGGAAGGTTGACTAGCGGGAGTCCATCAACCAAAAACATTCAGTACTTC

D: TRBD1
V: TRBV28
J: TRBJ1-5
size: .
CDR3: CASSPPTDRASRGF
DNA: TGTGCCAGCAGCCCTCCCACCGACAGGGCCTCGAGGGGTTTT

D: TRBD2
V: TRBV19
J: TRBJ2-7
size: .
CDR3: CASSTRLAGEQYF
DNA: TGTGCCAGTAGTACCAGACTAGCGGGGGAGCAGTACTTC

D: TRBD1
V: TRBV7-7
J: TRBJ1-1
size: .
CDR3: CASSLYRGTEAFF
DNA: TGTGCCAGCAGCCTGTACAGGGGGACTGAAGCTTTCTTT

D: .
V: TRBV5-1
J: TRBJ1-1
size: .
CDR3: CASSLATGNTEAFF
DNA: TGCGCCAGCAGCTTAGCGACAGGGAACACTGAAGCTTTCTTT

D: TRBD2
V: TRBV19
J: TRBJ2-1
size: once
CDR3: CASSIGSLAAAYNEQFF
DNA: TGTGCCAGTAGTATAGGATCCCTAGCGGCAGCCTACAATGAGCAGTTCTTC

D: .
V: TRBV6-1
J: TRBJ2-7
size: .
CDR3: CASSEIRSYEQYF
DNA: TGTGCCAGCAGTGAGATCAGGTCCTACGAGCAGTACTTC

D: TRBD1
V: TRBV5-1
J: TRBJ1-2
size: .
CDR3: CASSPEQGVKGTF
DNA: TGCGCCAGCAGCCCAGAACAGGGGGTAAAGGGCACCTTC

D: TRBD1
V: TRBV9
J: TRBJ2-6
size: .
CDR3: CASSPDPGGSRLSGANVLTF
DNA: TGTGCCAGCAGCCCGGACCCAGGGGGCTCTAGGCTCTCTGGGGCCAACGTCCTGACTTTC

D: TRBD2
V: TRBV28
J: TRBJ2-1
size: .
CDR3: CASSLSGQREGEQFF
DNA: TGTGCCAGCAGTTTATCCGGCCAGCGGGAGGGCGAGCAGTTCTTC

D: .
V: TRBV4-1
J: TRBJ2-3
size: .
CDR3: CASSWAGEGADTQYF
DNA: TGCGCCAGCAGCTGGGCGGGAGAGGGGGCAGATACGCAGTATTTT

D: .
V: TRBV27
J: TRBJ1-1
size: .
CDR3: CASSLEAGYTEAFF
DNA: TGTGCCAGCAGTTTAGAGGCTGGGTACACTGAAGCTTTCTTT

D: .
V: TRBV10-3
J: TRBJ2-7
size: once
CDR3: CAISELDFLVGVQSYEQYF
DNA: TGTGCCATCAGTGAGTTAGATTTCTTGGTGGGAGTCCAATCCTACGAGCAGTACTTC

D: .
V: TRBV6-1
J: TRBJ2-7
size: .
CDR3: CASSDSAQAAYEQYF
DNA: TGTGCCAGCAGTGACAGCGCCCAAGCAGCCTACGAGCAGTACTTC

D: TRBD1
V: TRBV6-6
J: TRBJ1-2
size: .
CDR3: CASSYSQGVHTF
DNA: TGTGCCAGCAGTTACTCGCAGGGGGTCCACACCTTC

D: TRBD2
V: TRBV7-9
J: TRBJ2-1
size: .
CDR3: CASSLSGAPYNETFF
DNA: TGTGCCAGCAGCCTGAGCGGGGCCCCCTACAATGAGACTTTCTTC

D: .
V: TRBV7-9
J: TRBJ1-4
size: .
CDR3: CASGRGAGEKLFF
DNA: TGTGCCAGCGGGCGGGGGGCAGGGGAAAAACTGTTTTTT

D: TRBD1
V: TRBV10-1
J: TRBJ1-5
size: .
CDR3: CASITYRDRGAYSNQPQHF
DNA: TGCGCCAGCATCACCTACCGGGACAGGGGGGCTTATAGCAATCAGCCCCAGCATTTT

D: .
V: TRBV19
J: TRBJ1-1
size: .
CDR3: CASRIQGSTEAFF
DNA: TGTGCCAGTAGGATACAGGGCAGTACTGAAGCTTTCTTT

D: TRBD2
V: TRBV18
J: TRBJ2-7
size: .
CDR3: CASSPGRGSSYEQYF
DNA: TGTGCCAGCTCACCAGGGCGGGGGTCCTCCTACGAGCAGTACTTC

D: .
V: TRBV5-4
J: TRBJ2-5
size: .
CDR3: CASSLLGREEETQYF
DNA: TGTGCCAGCAGCTTGCTGGGCAGGGAGGAAGAGACCCAGTACTTC

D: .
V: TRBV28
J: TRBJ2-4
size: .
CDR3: CASRTGLTNIQYF
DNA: TGTGCCAGCAGAACAGGGTTAACAAACATTCAGTACTTC

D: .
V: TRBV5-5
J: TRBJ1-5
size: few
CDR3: CASSQEEWLNQPQHF
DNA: TGTGCCAGCAGCCAGGAGGAGTGGTTAAATCAGCCCCAGCATTTT